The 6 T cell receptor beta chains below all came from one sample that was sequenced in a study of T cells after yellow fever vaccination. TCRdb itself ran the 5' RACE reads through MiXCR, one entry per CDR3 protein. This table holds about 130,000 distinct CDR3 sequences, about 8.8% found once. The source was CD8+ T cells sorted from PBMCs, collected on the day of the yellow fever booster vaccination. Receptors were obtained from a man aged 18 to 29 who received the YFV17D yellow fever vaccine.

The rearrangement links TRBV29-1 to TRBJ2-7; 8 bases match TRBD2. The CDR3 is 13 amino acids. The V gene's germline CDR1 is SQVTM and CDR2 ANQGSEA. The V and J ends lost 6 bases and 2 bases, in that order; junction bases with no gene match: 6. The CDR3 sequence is CSVTSDPAYEQYF. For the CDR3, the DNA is TGCAGCGTGACTAGCGACCCAGCCTACGAGCAGTACTTC.

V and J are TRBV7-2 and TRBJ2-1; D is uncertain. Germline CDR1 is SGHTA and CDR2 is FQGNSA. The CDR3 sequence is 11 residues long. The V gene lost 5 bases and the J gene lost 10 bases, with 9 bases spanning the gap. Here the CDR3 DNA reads TGTGCCAGCAGCCCGCACTTGGAGCAGTTCTTC. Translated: CASSPHLEQFF.

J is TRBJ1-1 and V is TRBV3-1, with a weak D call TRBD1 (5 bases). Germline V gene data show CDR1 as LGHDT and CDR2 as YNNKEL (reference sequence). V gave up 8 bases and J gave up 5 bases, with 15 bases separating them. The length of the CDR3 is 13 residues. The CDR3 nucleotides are TGTGCCAGCGGTCCAGGGCCGCGGACTGAAGCTTTCTTT. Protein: CASGPGPRTEAFF.

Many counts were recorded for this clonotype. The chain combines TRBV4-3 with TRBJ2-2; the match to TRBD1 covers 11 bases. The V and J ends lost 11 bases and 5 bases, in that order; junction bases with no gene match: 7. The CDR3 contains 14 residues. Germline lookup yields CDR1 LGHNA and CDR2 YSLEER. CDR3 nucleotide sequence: TGCGCCTGCACTGGACAGGGGGCGACCGGGGAGCTGTTTTTT. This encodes CACTGQGATGELFF.

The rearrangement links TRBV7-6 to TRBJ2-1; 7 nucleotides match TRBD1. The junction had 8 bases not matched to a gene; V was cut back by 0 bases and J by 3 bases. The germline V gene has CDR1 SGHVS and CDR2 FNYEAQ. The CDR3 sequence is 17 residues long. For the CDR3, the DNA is TGTGCCAGCAGCTTAGCGGGGGACAGAATTCTCTACAATGAGCAGTTCTTC. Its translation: CASSLAGDRILYNEQFF.

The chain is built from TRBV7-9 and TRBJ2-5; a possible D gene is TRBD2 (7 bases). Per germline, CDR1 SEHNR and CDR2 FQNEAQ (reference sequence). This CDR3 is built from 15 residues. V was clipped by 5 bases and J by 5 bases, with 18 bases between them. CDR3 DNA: TGTGCCAGCAGCCATGCGGGGGCGGGTGCGGAGACCCAGTACTTC. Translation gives CASSHAGAGAETQYF.